The present TCR beta chain was sequenced within a study of Graves' ophthalmopathy and Graves' hyperthyroidism. Reliance was placed on clinical symptoms, serum thyroxine, TRAb, thyroid ultrasound and orbital computed tomography for diagnosis. Using RNA transcripts, the TCR beta CDR3 regions were amplified. Following a first-round RT-PCR that used HTBI primers, a second-round multiplex PCR was carried out. TCRdb passed the multiplex PCR reads through MiXCR, listing each CDR3 protein once. The table lists 600,000 to 950,000 distinct CDR3 sequences, roughly two fifths of them singletons. This CDR3 region has 14 residues. The trim removed 7 bases at V and 3 bases at J, leaving 8 bases unmatched. Germline-derived CDR1 and CDR2 are SGHVS and FNYEAQ.

Sequencing was carried out using peripheral blood. The chain links TRBV7-6 to TRBJ2-7; TRBD1 agrees at 8 bases. The source is an adult man with Graves' ophthalmopathy. In DNA, the CDR3 is TGTGCCAGCACCGCCCGGGACAGGATCTACGAGCAGTACTTC. As protein: CASTARDRIYEQYF.